What follows describes a single T cell receptor (beta chain). What it binds is not known. The data are from a study of cytomegalovirus exposure and HLA in healthy donors. Overall study context: Among roughly 180 million T cells, an earlier analysis found 90 million to 130 million unique TCR beta sequences. Study-level results: Most CMV-associated TCR beta chains were later found to appear HLA-restricted. HLA alleles showed associations with approximately 15,000 TCR beta sequences in a later analysis, at a 0.05 false discovery rate. Most of the TCR beta V segments (in an earlier analysis) were productive either about 87% or about 30% of the time.

The V gene lost 2 bases and the J gene lost 4 bases, with 14 bases spanning the gap. CDR1 and CDR2 from the germline V gene are MGHRA and YSYEKL. This CDR3 has 15 amino acids. Primers included in the PCR were 60 Vbeta and 13 Jbeta primers. Assay: immunoSEQ multiplex PCR; the TCRdb copy retains only in-frame clones and omits some. The profile shows some 70,000 clones, about 81% of them singletons. Sequencing was performed on PBMCs. The V gene is TRBV4-1, the J gene TRBJ1-1; tentatively, D is TRBD1 (6 bases). The receptor was derived from a human donor in good health. CDR3 sequence (DNA): TGCGCCAGCAGCCAAAGTACAGGGTTGAGCACTGAAGCTTTCTTT. Its protein is CASSQSTGLSTEAFF.